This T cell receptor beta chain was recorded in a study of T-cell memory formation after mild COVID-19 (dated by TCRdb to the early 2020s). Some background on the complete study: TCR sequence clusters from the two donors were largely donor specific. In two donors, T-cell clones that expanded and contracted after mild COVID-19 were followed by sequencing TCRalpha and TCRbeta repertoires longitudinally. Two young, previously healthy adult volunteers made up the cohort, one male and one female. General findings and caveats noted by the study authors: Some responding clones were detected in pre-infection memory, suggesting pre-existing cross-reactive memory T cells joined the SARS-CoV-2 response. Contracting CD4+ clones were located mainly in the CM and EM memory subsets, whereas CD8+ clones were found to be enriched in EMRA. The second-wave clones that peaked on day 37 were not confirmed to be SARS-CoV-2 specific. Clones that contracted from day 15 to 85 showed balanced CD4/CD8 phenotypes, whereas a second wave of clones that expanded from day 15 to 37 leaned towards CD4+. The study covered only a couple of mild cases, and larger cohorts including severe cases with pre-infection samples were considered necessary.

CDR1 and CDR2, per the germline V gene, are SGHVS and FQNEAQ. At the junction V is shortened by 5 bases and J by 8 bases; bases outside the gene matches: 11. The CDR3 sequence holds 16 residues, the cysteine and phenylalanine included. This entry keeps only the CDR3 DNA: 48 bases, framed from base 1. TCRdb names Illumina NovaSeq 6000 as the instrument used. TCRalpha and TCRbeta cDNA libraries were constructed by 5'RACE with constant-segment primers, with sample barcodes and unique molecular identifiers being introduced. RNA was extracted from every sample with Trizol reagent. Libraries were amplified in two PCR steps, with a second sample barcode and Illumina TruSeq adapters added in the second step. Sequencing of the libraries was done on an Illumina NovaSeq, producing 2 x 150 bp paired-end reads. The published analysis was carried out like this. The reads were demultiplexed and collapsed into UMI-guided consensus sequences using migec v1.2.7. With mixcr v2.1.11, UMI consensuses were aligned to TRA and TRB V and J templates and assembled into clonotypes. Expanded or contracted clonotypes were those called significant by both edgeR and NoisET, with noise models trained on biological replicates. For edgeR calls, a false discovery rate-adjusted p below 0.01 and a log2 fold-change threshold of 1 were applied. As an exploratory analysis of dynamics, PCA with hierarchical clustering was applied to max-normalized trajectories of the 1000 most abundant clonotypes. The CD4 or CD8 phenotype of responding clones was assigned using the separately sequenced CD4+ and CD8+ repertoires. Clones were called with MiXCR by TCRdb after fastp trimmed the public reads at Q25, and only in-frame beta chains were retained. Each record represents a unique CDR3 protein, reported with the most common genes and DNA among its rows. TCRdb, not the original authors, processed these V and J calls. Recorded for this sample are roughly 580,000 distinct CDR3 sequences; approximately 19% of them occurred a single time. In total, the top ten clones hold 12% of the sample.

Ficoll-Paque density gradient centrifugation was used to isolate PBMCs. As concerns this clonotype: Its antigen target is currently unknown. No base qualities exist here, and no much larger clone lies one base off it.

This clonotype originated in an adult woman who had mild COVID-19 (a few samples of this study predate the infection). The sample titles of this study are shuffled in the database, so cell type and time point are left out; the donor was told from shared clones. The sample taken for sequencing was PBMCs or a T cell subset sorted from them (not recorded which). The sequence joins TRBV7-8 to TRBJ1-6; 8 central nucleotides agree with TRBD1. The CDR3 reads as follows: CASSGWTGSEDSPLHF. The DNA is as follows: TGTGCCAGCAGCGGGTGGACAGGGAGTGAAGATTCACCCCTCCACTTT.